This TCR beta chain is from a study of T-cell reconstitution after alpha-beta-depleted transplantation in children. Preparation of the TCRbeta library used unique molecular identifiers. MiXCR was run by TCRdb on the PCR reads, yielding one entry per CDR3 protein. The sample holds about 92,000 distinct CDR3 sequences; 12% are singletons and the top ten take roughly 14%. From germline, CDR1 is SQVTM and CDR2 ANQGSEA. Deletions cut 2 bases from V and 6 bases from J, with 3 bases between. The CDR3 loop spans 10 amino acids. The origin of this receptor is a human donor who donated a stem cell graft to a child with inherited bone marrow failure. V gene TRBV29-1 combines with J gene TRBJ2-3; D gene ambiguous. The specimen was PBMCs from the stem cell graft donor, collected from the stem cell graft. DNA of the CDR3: TGCAGCGTTGAAAGGGATACGCAGTATTTT. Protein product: CSVERDTQYF.